Detailed here is one T cell receptor beta chain. The table came from immunoSEQ multiplex PCR; TCRdb's copy has only in-frame clones and leaves some out. In the table there are approximately 87,000 clones, about 93% of which are singletons. The record originates from a study of OX40 agonist ivuxolimab in advanced cancers. Across the study: Those treated in dose escalation had hepatocellular carcinoma, melanoma, renal cell cancer or head and neck cancer. Among those enrolled, mean age was 60 years (range roughly 20 to 79) and 75% to 90% were male.

The junction had 10 bases not matched to a gene; V was cut back by 1 base and J by 4 bases. Germline V gives CDR1 SEHNR, CDR2 FQNEAQ (reference sequence). There are 17 residues in the CDR3. Individuals having autoimmune disease history or systemic immunosuppression were not enrolled. Specimen: CD4+ or CD8+ T cells sorted from blood, collected in a trial of the OX40 agonist ivuxolimab. The chain recombines TRBV7-9 with TRBJ2-3; 8 nucleotides agree with TRBD1. The receptor comes from an adult with an advanced solid tumor such as melanoma, head and neck, liver or kidney cancer. Written as DNA, the CDR3 is TGTGCCAGCAGCTTAGACCACATCGGACAGGGTGCAGATACGCAGTATTTT. This translates into CASSLDHIGQGADTQYF.